Presented here are 24 T cell receptor beta chains from one specimen sequenced in a study of blood T cell repertoires in COVID-19. Measured with immunoSEQ multiplex PCR; TCRdb has only the in-frame clones, and not every one. This sample has under 500,000 clones, with 87% found just once. Source material: PBMCs or T cells enriched from blood (not recorded which). The receptors come from a woman under 30 with acute COVID-19.

The J gene is TRBJ2-7, the V gene TRBV5-5; TRBD2 matches 7 bases. The germline V gene encodes CDR1 SGHKS and CDR2 YYEKEE (reference sequence). V shed 0 bases, J shed 0 bases, and the junction held 6 bases outside the gene matches. The CDR3 sequence is 16 residues long. CDR3 bases: TGTGCCAGCAGCTTGGCTGTTGGCGGGAGCTCCTACGAGCAGTACTTC. Translated, it gives CASSLAVGGSSYEQYF.

The chain couples TRBV28 to TRBJ1-6, with D maybe TRBD1 (6 bases). V dropped 2 bases and J dropped 5 bases, with 16 bases sitting between them. This CDR3 has 17 amino acids. Per germline, CDR1 MDHEN and CDR2 SYDVKM. The CDR3 sequence is CASSLGQWGLDNSPLHF. Here the CDR3 DNA reads TGTGCCAGCAGTTTAGGACAGTGGGGTCTGGATAATTCACCCCTCCACTTT.

V and J are TRBV11-2 and TRBJ2-3, with 9 positions matching TRBD1. The CDR3 totals 17 residues. The J segment lost 3 bases and the V segment lost 5 bases, leaving 12 bases of the junction unmatched. CDR1 and CDR2 from the germline V gene are SGHAT and FQNNGV. The CDR3 protein is CASSPRGDRGRTDTQYF. CDR3 coding DNA: TGTGCCAGCAGCCCCCGGGGCGACAGGGGGAGAACAGATACGCAGTATTTT. The whole variable domain, remainder taken from reference TRBV11-2 and TRBJ2-3, is EAGVAQSPRYKIIEKRQSVAFWCNPISGHATLYWYQQILGQGPKLLIQFQNNGVVDDSQLPKDRFSAERLKGVDSTLKIQPAKLEDSAVYLCASSPRGDRGRTDTQYFGPGTRLTVL.

The V and J genes are TRBV2 and TRBJ2-3; no clear D gene. The germline V and J ends were trimmed by 3 bases and 0 bases, with 7 bases remaining between them. This CDR3 is 14 amino acids long. Germline V gene sequence: CDR1 SNHLY, CDR2 FYNNEI. The CDR3 protein is CASSDIQSTDTQYF. In DNA, the CDR3 is TGTGCCAGCAGTGATATCCAGAGCACAGATACGCAGTATTTT.

This chain connects TRBV2 to TRBJ1-6; perhaps TRBD1 as D (5 bases). This CDR3 region has 14 residues. V gave up 1 base and J gave up 4 bases, with 5 bases separating them. Germline V lookup: CDR1 SNHLY, CDR2 FYNNEI. CDR3 sequence (DNA): TGTGCCAGCAGTGAAGGACAGTATAATTCACCCCTCCACTTT. Its protein product is CASSEGQYNSPLHF.

The chain uses TRBV9 and TRBJ1-2; tentative D call: TRBD1 (5 bases). Trimming stripped 4 bases from V and 1 base from J, with 8 bases between. This CDR3 contains 13 residues. The germline V gene encodes CDR1 SGDLS and CDR2 YYNGEE. The CDR3 here is CASSMTDNYGYTF. The CDR3 region has the DNA TGTGCCAGCAGCATGACAGATAACTATGGCTACACCTTC. The full variable domain, completed using reference TRBV9 and TRBJ1-2, is DSGVTQTPKHLITATGQRVTLRCSPRSGDLSVYWYQQSLDQGLQFLIQYYNGEERAKGNILERFSAQQFPDLHSELNLSSLELGDSALYFCASSMTDNYGYTFGSGTRLTVV.

This chain connects TRBV7-6 to TRBJ2-1; 10 nucleotides agree with TRBD2. This CDR3 region has 18 residues. V shed 0 bases, J shed 6 bases, and the junction held 11 bases outside the gene matches. Germline V gene lookup returns CDR1 SGHVS and CDR2 FNYEAQ. CDR3 DNA sequence: TGTGCCAGCAGCTTAGCAGGTGGTAGCGGGACTAGCGTCAATGAGCAGTTCTTC. Protein sequence: CASSLAGGSGTSVNEQFF.

This chain's CDR3 is CASSGGTSGVNEQFF. The CDR3 DNA is TGTGCCAGTAGTGGCGGGACTAGCGGGGTTAATGAGCAGTTCTTC. J is TRBJ2-1 and V is TRBV19, with 13 nucleotides matching TRBD2. After removal of 5 bases from V and 7 bases from J, the junction contained 5 bases not matched to a gene. CDR1 LNHDA and CDR2 SQIVND come from the germline V gene (reference sequence). This CDR3 is 15 amino acids long.

This clone was observed a single time. The chain employs TRBV29-1 and TRBJ2-1, with TRBD1 matching over 9 bases. Germline CDR1 SQVTM, CDR2 ANQGSEA. The CDR3 loop spans 18 amino acids. The trim removed 0 bases at V and 0 bases at J, leaving 9 bases unmatched. The CDR3 region is CSVEDLDRGLSSYNEQFF. CDR3 in DNA: TGCAGCGTTGAAGACCTGGACAGGGGCCTAAGCTCCTACAATGAGCAGTTCTTC.

The chain employs TRBV7-6 and TRBJ2-5; D remains ambiguous. V was clipped by 4 bases and J by 3 bases, with 3 bases between them. CDR1 is SGHVS and CDR2 is FNYEAQ in the germline V gene. The CDR3 covers 11 residues. CDR3 in amino acids: CASSYKETQYF. The CDR3 region has the DNA TGTGCCAGCAGCTATAAAGAGACCCAGTACTTC.

In regard to this clone: Other DNA sequences in the same sample also yield this CDR3. The chain links TRBV18 to TRBJ1-2; D is unresolved. Trimming took 2 bases from V and 2 from J, leaving 6 bases between them. The CDR3 spans 13 residues. Germline assignment: CDR1 KGHSH and CDR2 LQKENI. The CDR3 spells CASSPTGNYGYTF. The CDR3, as DNA: TGTGCCAGCTCACCAACCGGGAACTATGGCTACACCTTC.

This clone has more than one count but fewer than ten. The chain has TRBV2 and TRBJ2-2; the match to TRBD1 covers 8 bases. This CDR3 has 14 residues. With 5 bases clipped from V and 6 bases from J, the junction kept 5 bases outside the gene matches. Germline CDR1 is SNHLY and CDR2 is FYNNEI. CDR3 in amino acids: CASSSDREAGELFF. The CDR3 bases are TGTGCCAGCAGTTCGGACAGGGAGGCCGGGGAGCTGTTTTTT.

The chain combines TRBV5-6 with TRBJ1-3, with 11 bases that match TRBD1. The CDR3 consists of 17 residues. V dropped 4 bases and J dropped 3; count of bases not matched to a gene: 9. Per the germline V gene, CDR1 is SGHDT and CDR2 is YYEEEE. The CDR3 here is CASSPGQGARGGNTIYF. The CDR3 region has the DNA TGTGCCAGCAGCCCAGGACAGGGGGCTAGAGGTGGAAACACCATATATTTT.

This chain connects TRBV4-1 to TRBJ2-7; the match to TRBD1 covers 11 bases. Germline CDR1 reads MGHRA; CDR2 reads YSYEKL. The CDR3 covers 16 residues. The junction had 10 bases not matched to a gene; V was cut back by 5 bases and J by 4 bases. CDR3 amino acids: CASSRWPGTGGYEQYF. The CDR3 DNA reads as TGCGCCAGCAGCAGGTGGCCGGGGACAGGGGGTTACGAGCAGTACTTC.

The chain carries TRBV12-3 or TRBV12-4 and TRBJ1-1; D might be TRBD1 (5 bases). This CDR3 spans 13 amino acids. The V and J ends lost 6 bases and 0 bases respectively, with 8 bases between them. The CDR3 reads CASRTAMNTEAFF. The CDR3 bases are TGTGCCAGCAGGACAGCCATGAACACTGAAGCTTTCTTT.

The V call is TRBV18, the J call TRBJ1-3, with no clear D. Between the trimmed V and J ends, which lost 0 bases and 3 bases, there was a span of 12 bases. This CDR3 region has 16 residues. CDR1 and CDR2 (germline): KGHSH, LQKENI. The DNA of the CDR3 is TGTGCCAGCTCACCACCCTTGTCTATTGATGGAAACACCATATATTTT. Protein: CASSPPLSIDGNTIYF.

The rearrangement joins TRBV30 to TRBJ1-5; D may be TRBD1 (5 bases). The CDR3 loop spans 14 amino acids. V was trimmed by 3 bases and J by 4 bases, leaving 13 bases between them. Germline CDR1 and CDR2: GTSNPN and SVGIG (reference sequence). The CDR3 sequence: CAWSLFQGNQPQHF. The DNA of the CDR3 is TGTGCCTGGAGCCTCTTTCAGGGAAATCAGCCCCAGCATTTT.

This chain connects TRBV7-9 to TRBJ2-7; D may be TRBD2 (5 bases). V shed 5 bases and J shed 4 bases, with 18 bases lying between them. The CDR3 is made up of 15 amino acids. The germline CDR1 and CDR2 sequences are SEHNR and FQNEAQ (reference sequence). CDR3 in amino acids: CASSLSGNTGYEQYF. The CDR3 nucleotides are TGTGCCAGCAGCCTTTCCGGGAACACGGGGTACGAGCAGTACTTC.

The J gene is TRBJ1-1, the V gene TRBV30, with 9 bases identical to TRBD1. The CDR3 is 16 amino acids. Germline CDR1 and CDR2: GTSNPN and SVGIG (reference sequence). Unmatched junction bases numbered 10, after V lost 0 bases and J lost 5 bases. As DNA, the CDR3 is TGTGCCTGGAGTGTACTATCGGGACAGGGTGGGACTGAAGCTTTCTTT. Protein: CAWSVLSGQGGTEAFF.

This clone came up a few times. The chain is built from TRBV7-2 and TRBJ2-6; D perhaps matches TRBD2 (7 bases). This CDR3 contains 19 residues. The ends were cut back, 5 bases at V and 0 bases at J, with 20 bases in the middle. From germline, CDR1 is SGHTA and CDR2 FQGNSA. CDR3 in DNA: TGTGCCAGCAGCGTGGGAGGGGGACATTATGACTCTGGGGCCAACGTCCTGACTTTC. It is translated as CASSVGGGHYDSGANVLTF.

This chain joins TRBV20-1 and TRBJ1-5; D is unresolved. The CDR3 consists of 12 residues. CDR1 is DFQATT and CDR2 is SNEGSKA in the germline V gene (reference sequence). Trimming took off 6 bases at V and 4 bases at J, with 10 bases between the two ends. The CDR3 here is CSASPLNQPQHF. As DNA, the CDR3 is TGCAGTGCAAGTCCCCTGAATCAGCCCCAGCATTTT.

The chain joins TRBV21-1 to TRBJ2-3; the D call TRBD2 from the table was never checked on the DNA. TRBV21-1 is assigned pseudogene status. The CDR3 has 17 residues. The CDR3 is CASSKGFPILASNTQYF. The CDR3 coding sequence is TGTGCCAGCAGCAAAGGTTTCCCGATACTAGCGTCGAATACGCAGTATTTT.

This rearrangement joins TRBV28 to TRBJ2-5, with 8 bases identical to TRBD1. This CDR3 region has 13 residues. Germline CDR1 reads MDHEN; CDR2 reads SYDVKM. Trimming at V came to 7 bases and at J to 5 bases, leaving 6 bases not matched to a gene. CDR3 nucleotides: TGTGCCAGCACCCCGGACAGGGATGAGACCCAGTACTTC. This codes for CASTPDRDETQYF.

The gene calls are TRBV18 and TRBJ1-5; possible D gene TRBD1, 6 bases. Trimming stripped 3 bases from V and 0 bases from J, with 21 bases between. CDR3 length: 19 residues. The germline CDR1 and CDR2 sequences are KGHSH and LQKENI. The CDR3 DNA reads TGTGCCAGCTCACCCTACGATCGAGGGACACCGTTTAGCAATCAGCCCCAGCATTTT. As protein: CASSPYDRGTPFSNQPQHF.